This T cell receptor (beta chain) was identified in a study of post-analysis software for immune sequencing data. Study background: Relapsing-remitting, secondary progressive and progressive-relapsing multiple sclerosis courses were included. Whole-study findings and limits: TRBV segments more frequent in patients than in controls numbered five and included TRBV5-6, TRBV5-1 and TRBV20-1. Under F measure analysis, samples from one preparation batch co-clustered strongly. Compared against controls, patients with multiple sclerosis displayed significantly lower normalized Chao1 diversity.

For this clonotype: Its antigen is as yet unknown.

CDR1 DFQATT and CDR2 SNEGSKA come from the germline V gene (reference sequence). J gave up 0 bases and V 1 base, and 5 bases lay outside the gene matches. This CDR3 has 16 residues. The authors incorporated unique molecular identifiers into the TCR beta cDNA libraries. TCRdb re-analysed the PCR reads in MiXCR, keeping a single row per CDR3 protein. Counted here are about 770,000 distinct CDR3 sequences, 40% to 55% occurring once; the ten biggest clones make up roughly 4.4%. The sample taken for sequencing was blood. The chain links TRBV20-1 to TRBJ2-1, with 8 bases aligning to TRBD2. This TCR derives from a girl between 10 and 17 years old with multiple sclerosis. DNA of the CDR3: TGCAGTGCTAGAGTTCTAGCGGGTGACTCCTACAATGAGCAGTTCTTC. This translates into CSARVLAGDSYNEQFF.